A single T cell receptor beta chain is shown here with its context. The antigen is unknown. The data stem from a study of response to subunit inactivated influenza vaccine. Overall study results and limits: It was the authors' suggestion that each seasonal influenza vaccination recruits few new T cells.

In TCRdb, the RT-PCR reads were re-called with MiXCR into one record per CDR3 protein. Altogether approximately 500,000 distinct CDR3 sequences are present, about an eighth being singletons, with the ten largest covering roughly 13%. The CDR3 runs to 15 residues. V lost 0 bases to trimming and J lost 5 bases, with 15 bases between them. CDR1 is SGHRS and CDR2 is YFSETQ in the germline V gene. The chain carries TRBV5-1 and TRBJ2-7; weak D call: TRBD1 (5 bases). The receptor was isolated from a middle-aged man who received an inactivated influenza vaccine. Material: PBMCs from blood, obtained more than 35 days after vaccination. The CDR3 DNA reads as TGCGCCAGCAGCTTGGCCACCAGGGTGTACAACGAGCAGTACTTC. Protein product: CASSLATRVYNEQYF.